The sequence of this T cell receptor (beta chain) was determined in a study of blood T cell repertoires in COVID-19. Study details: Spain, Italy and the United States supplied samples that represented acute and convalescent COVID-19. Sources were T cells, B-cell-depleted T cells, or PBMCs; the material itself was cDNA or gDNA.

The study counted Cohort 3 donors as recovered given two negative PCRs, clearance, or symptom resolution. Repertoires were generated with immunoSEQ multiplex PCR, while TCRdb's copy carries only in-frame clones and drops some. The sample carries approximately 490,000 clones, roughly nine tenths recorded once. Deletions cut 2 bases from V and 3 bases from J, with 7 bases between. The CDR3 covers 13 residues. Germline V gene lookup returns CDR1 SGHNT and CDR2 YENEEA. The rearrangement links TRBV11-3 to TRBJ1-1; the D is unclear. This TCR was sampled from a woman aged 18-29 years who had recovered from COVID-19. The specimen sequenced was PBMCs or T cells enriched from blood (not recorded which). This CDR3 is CASSLSADTEAFF. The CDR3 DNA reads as TGTGCCAGCAGCTTAAGCGCTGACACTGAAGCTTTCTTT.